Below, 8 T cell receptor beta chains from the same sample are listed, as sequenced in a study of immune characterization of retroperitoneal liposarcoma. Each CDR3 protein is one row after TCRdb ran MiXCR on the PCR reads. Of roughly 20,000 distinct CDR3 sequences listed, around 38% are singletons. Sample: blood. Receptors were obtained from a male donor with retroperitoneal liposarcoma.

The chain employs TRBV6-5 and TRBJ2-3, with a possible D match to TRBD2 (7 bases). The V end was cut by 8 bases, the J end by 2 bases, with 26 bases between. The CDR3 covers 18 residues. Germline CDR1 MNHEY, CDR2 SVGAGI. The CDR3 reads CASSLGGGPGRDTDTQYF. The CDR3 nucleotides read TGTGCCAGCTCCCTAGGGGGGGGGCCTGGTCGGGACACAGATACGCAGTATTTT.

This clonotype has ten or more counts. The rearrangement uses TRBV7-6 and TRBJ2-1; no definite D call. The V end lost 2 bases, the J end lost 7 bases, and 9 bases lay between the germline ends. CDR3 length equals 13 residues. Looked up from germline, CDR1 is SGHVS and CDR2 is FNYEAQ. CDR3 in DNA: TGTGCCAGCAGCTTATTCTCCGGGAATGAGCAGTTCTTC. It is translated as CASSLFSGNEQFF.

This clonotype showed up many times. This chain uses TRBV10-1 with TRBJ2-5; maybe TRBD2 (5 bases). This CDR3 spans 14 amino acids. Trimming took 3 bases from V and 5 from J, leaving 13 bases between them. Germline CDR1 is WNHNN and CDR2 is SYGVQD (reference sequence). The CDR3 region has the DNA TGCGCCAGCAGTGACGAAAGGAGGTGGGAGACCCAGTACTTC. As protein: CASSDERRWETQYF.

The chain combines TRBV12-3 or TRBV12-4 with TRBJ2-1; TRBD2 matches at 7 bases. The V and J ends lost 7 bases and 13 bases, in that order; junction bases with no gene match: 16. The CDR3 runs 14 residues. This CDR3 reads CASNTPAAGGTQFF. CDR3 DNA sequence: TGTGCCAGCAATACTCCCGCGGCCGGGGGGACCCAGTTCTTC.

Comments on this clonotype: As the CDR3 is not closed by the conserved phenylalanine or tryptophan, this likely results from a read error. It is unclear where the CDR3 begins or ends on the DNA, so no DNA is shown, and the CDR3 is as TCRdb lists it. The V call is TRBV6-8, the J call TRBJ2-1; the D call of TRBD2 is as the table states it, not checked on the DNA. Termini included, the CDR3 measures 9 amino acids. CDR1 and CDR2 (germline): MNHGY, SAAAGT. CDR3 sequence reads: CASSLGLAG.

This clonotype was seen more than once but under ten times. The chain links TRBV6-6 to TRBJ2-3, with 13 bases matching TRBD2. The ends lost 2 bases at V and 2 bases at J; junction bases unmatched: 4. Germline values: CDR1 MNHNY, CDR2 SVGAGI (reference sequence). CDR3 length equals 17 residues. CDR3 DNA: TGTGCCAGCAGTTACGGGGGACTAGCGGGATTCACAGATACGCAGTATTTT. Translated: CASSYGGLAGFTDTQYF.

The gene calls are TRBV12-3 or TRBV12-4 and TRBJ1-4; D not certain. Trimming stripped 3 bases from V and 4 bases from J, with 6 bases between. This CDR3 is built from 13 residues. The CDR3 DNA follows: TGTGCCAGCAGTTTCACCCTTAATGAAAAACTGTTTTTT. Protein sequence: CASSFTLNEKLFF.

V and J are TRBV24-1 and TRBJ2-5, with 12 nucleotides matching TRBD2. V dropped 3 bases and J dropped 2; count of bases not matched to a gene: 6. Germline CDR1 KGHDR, CDR2 SFDVKD. This CDR3 is 17 amino acids long. CDR3 region: CATSDPGLAGIQETQYF. In DNA form, the CDR3 reads TGTGCCACCAGTGATCCCGGACTAGCGGGGATACAAGAGACCCAGTACTTC.